A single sample is the source of the 10 T cell receptor beta chains below, sequenced in a study of T cells in women clearing cervical HPV infection. Generated by immunoSEQ multiplex PCR, the TCRdb table keeps only in-frame clones and is missing some. The sample includes roughly 35,000 clones. Sequencing used blood buffy coat. These receptors all stem from a woman between 18 and 70 years old with a cervical HPV16 infection that either progressed to CIN3+ or cleared (not recorded which).

As for this clone: The CDR3 end lies 3 residues beyond the end of the read and is filled in from the germline J gene. This chain connects TRBV5-1 to TRBJ2-3; TRBD1 matches 9 bases. This CDR3 region has 15 residues. Trimming cost V 4 bases and J 3 bases; bases outside gene matches: 6. Per germline, CDR1 SGHRS and CDR2 YFSETQ. This chain's CDR3 is CASSPPGQGTDTQYF. Incomplete CDR3 DNA: TGCGCCAGCAGCCCCCCCGGACAGGGGACAGATACG.

To note about this clone: Read data end 3 residues before the CDR3 end; the end is taken from the germline J gene. This rearrangement joins TRBV30 to TRBJ1-1; 7 nucleotides line up with TRBD1. Germline V gene lookup returns CDR1 GTSNPN and CDR2 SVGIG (reference sequence). CDR3 length equals 15 residues. V shed 0 bases, J shed 4 bases, and the junction held 8 bases outside the gene matches. The covered CDR3 bases are TGTGCCTGGAGTGTAGCGGCAGGGGGGCCCACTGAA. Translated, it gives CAWSVAAGGPTE. The CDR3 reads in full as CAWSVAAGGPTEAFF. Using reference TRBV30 and TRBJ1-1 for the parts outside the CDR3, the full variable domain is SQTIHQWPATLVQPVGSPLSLECTVEGTSNPNLYWYRQAAGRGLQLLFYSVGIGQISSEVPQNLSASRPQDRQFILSSKKLLLSDSGFYLCAWSVAAGGPTEAFFGQGTRLTVV.

Notes on this clone: The CDR3 is cut off 3 residues early in the read; its end comes from the germline J gene. V usage is TRBV5-1 and J usage is TRBJ2-3, with D perhaps TRBD2 (6 bases). Per germline, CDR1 SGHRS and CDR2 YFSETQ. V shed 3 bases and J shed 2 bases, with 13 bases lying between them. This CDR3 is 15 amino acids long. The sequenced CDR3 bases are TGCGCCAGCAGCTGGGACTTTCGTCCCACAGATACG. This sequence encodes CASSWDFRPTDT. The CDR3, in full, reads CASSWDFRPTDTQYF. Based on the CDR3 plus reference TRBV5-1 and TRBJ2-3, the full variable domain is KAGVTQTPRYLIKTRGQQVTLSCSPISGHRSVSWYQQTPGQGLQFLFEYFSETQRNKGNFPGRFSGRQFSNSRSEMNVSTLELGDSALYLCASSWDFRPTDTQYFGPGTRLTVL.

Concerning this clone: The read halts 3 residues ahead of the CDR3 end, with the missing end drawn from the germline J gene. The gene calls are TRBV5-1 and TRBJ2-3, with TRBD2 as a possible D gene (6 bases). V lost 0 bases, J lost 0 bases, and 11 bases lay in between. CDR3 length: 16 residues. Germline CDR1 is SGHRS and CDR2 is YFSETQ. CDR3 sequence: CASSLGDFTSTDTQYF. CDR3 DNA (partial): TGCGCCAGCAGCTTGGGGGACTTTACTAGCACAGATACG.

Details on this clone: The CDR3 goes on 3 residues after the read ends, and that part is filled in from the germline J gene. The chain carries TRBV5-1 and TRBJ2-1; TRBD1 aligns across 9 bases. Germline CDR1 and CDR2: SGHRS and YFSETQ. This CDR3 region has 14 residues. With V trimmed by 3 bases and J by 7 bases, 5 bases remained unmatched. CDR3 amino acids: CASSWGTGSNEQFF. The DNA read from the CDR3 is TGCGCCAGCAGCTGGGGGACAGGGTCGAATGAG.

A word on this clone: The read finishes 3 residues shy of the CDR3 end, and the germline J gene is used to complete it. J is TRBJ1-1 and V is TRBV29-1; 7 bases match TRBD1. Germline loops: CDR1 SQVTM, CDR2 ANQGSEA. The length of the CDR3 is 15 residues. With V trimmed by 6 bases and J by 2 bases, 12 bases remained unmatched. This CDR3 is CSVLRDSLANTEAFF. The DNA read from the CDR3 is TGCAGCGTGCTACGGGACAGCCTCGCAAACACTGAA.

With respect to this clone: The read ends 3 residues shy of where the CDR3 ends; the end is completed using the germline J gene. The genes are TRBV6-2 or TRBV6-3 and TRBJ1-5; no clear D gene. The V gene lost 0 bases and the J gene lost 4 bases, with 13 bases spanning the gap. Germline lookup yields CDR1 MNHEY and CDR2 SVGEGT. The CDR3 covers 16 residues. The sequenced CDR3 bases are TGTGCCAGCAGTTACTCGATTCGCCGGGGAAATCAGCCC. This translates into CASSYSIRRGNQP. The CDR3 in its entirety is CASSYSIRRGNQPQHF.

About this clone: Other nucleotide sequences from this sample produce the same CDR3. CDR3 loop: CASSPPSGSSYNEQFF. CDR3 bases read: TGTGCCAGCTCACCACCCAGCGGGAGTTCGTACAATGAG. The chain uses TRBV18 and TRBJ2-1; 8 bases are shared with TRBD2. From the germline J gene comes the end of the CDR3, since the read stops 3 residues before it. With V trimmed by 0 bases and J by 4 bases, 5 bases remained unmatched. The germline V gene encodes CDR1 KGHSH and CDR2 LQKENI. The CDR3 loop spans 16 amino acids.

Regarding this clone: The read falls 3 residues short of the CDR3 end, and the missing part is taken from the germline J gene. This rearrangement joins TRBV11-2 to TRBJ1-1; tentatively, D is TRBD1 (6 bases). CDR3 size: 15 residues. From germline, CDR1 is SGHAT and CDR2 FQNNGV. V dropped 5 bases and J dropped 0 bases, with 13 bases sitting between them. The part of the CDR3 DNA that was read is TGTGCCAGCAGCCCGGGGGGGGGCATGAACACTGAA. Its translation: CASSPGGGMNTE. The CDR3 in its entirety is CASSPGGGMNTEAFF.

A note on this clone: The CDR3 extends 3 residues past the end of the read, so its final part is completed from the germline J gene. The chain couples TRBV28 to TRBJ2-5, with unresolved D. V shed 4 bases and J shed 5 bases, with 14 bases lying between them. Germline assignment: CDR1 MDHEN and CDR2 SYDVKM. The CDR3 totals 14 residues. The CDR3 reads CASSSSLLRETQYF. The CDR3 DNA, read in part, is TGTGCCAGCAGTTCTTCTTTACTCCGGGAGACC. The variable domain in full, completed from reference TRBV28 and TRBJ2-5, reads DVKVTQSSRYLVKRTGEKVFLECVQDMDHENMFWYRQDPGLGLRLIYFSYDVKMKEKGDIPEGYSVSREKKERFSLILESASTNQTSMYLCASSSSLLRETQYFGPGTRLLVL.